A single TCR beta chain is shown here with its context. Germline CDR1 is MNHNY and CDR2 is SVGAGI (reference sequence). CDR3 length: 16 residues. Trimming took 2 bases from V and 6 from J, leaving 19 bases between them. This entry is derived from a study of cytomegalovirus exposure and HLA in healthy donors. The PCR used 60 Vbeta and 13 Jbeta primers. The table came from immunoSEQ multiplex PCR; TCRdb's copy has only in-frame clones and leaves some out. The sample has roughly 52,000 clones; roughly three fifths are singletons. This receptor was identified in a human donor in good health. Sequences were obtained from PBMCs. This chain connects TRBV6-6 to TRBJ1-2; D unclear. The CDR3 here is CASSYPTENTRDGYTF. CDR3 sequence (DNA): TGTGCCAGCAGTTACCCGACGGAGAACACGAGAGATGGCTACACCTTC.